Presented here are 23 T cell receptor beta chains from one specimen sequenced in a study of blood T cell repertoires in COVID-19. Assay used: immunoSEQ multiplex PCR; TCRdb lists only in-frame clones, some missing. The data show some 170,000 clones, more than 75% seen once. Sequenced input: peripheral blood. These receptors all come from a man aged 40-49 years with acute or convalescent COVID-19.

This rearrangement joins TRBV5-1 to TRBJ1-3, with D maybe TRBD1 (5 bases). Trimming left V 1 base short and J 3 bases short, with 11 bases between. CDR1 is SGHRS, CDR2 YFSETQ, per germline. The CDR3 sequence is 15 residues long. The DNA of the CDR3 is TGCGCCAGCAGCTTGCCGTGGGGCGGTGGAAACACCATATATTTT. Its translation: CASSLPWGGGNTIYF.

This clone was detected a few times. The genes are TRBV21-1 and TRBJ1-5; the D call of TRBD1 is as the table states it, not checked on the DNA. TRBV21-1 is assigned pseudogene status. The CDR3 has 17 amino acids. CDR3 region: CASSPQGGQGCNQPQHF. CDR3 DNA: TGTGCCAGCAGCCCCCAAGGGGGACAGGGTTGCAATCAGCCCCAGCATTTT.

A word on this clone: Within the sample, other DNA sequences also encode this same CDR3. The chain uses TRBV5-1 and TRBJ2-5, with a possible D match to TRBD1 (5 bases). Germline V gene lookup returns CDR1 SGHRS and CDR2 YFSETQ. This CDR3 comprises 13 residues. Trimming removed 0 bases from V and 4 bases from J, with 7 bases in between. Written as DNA, the CDR3 is TGCGCCAGCAGCTTGGGGGGCCGAGAGACCCAGTACTTC. As protein: CASSLGGRETQYF.

V usage is TRBV6-5 and J usage is TRBJ2-1, with a weak D call TRBD1 (6 bases). From germline, CDR1 is MNHEY and CDR2 SVGAGI. CDR3 size: 15 residues. The V end lost 2 bases, the J end lost 5 bases, and 13 bases lay between the germline ends. The CDR3 DNA reads as TGTGCCAGCAGTTACGTTGGGACACGGGACAATGAGCAGTTCTTC. Residues: CASSYVGTRDNEQFF.

The chain couples TRBV5-4 to TRBJ1-2; D possibly corresponds to TRBD1 (5 bases). Trimming removed 4 bases from V and 5 bases from J, with 24 bases in between. The length of the CDR3 is 17 residues. CDR1 is SGHNT, CDR2 YYREEE, per germline (reference sequence). In DNA, the CDR3 is TGTGCCAGCAGCCCCGGGACTCTTGGGCCTTTTGGATATGGCTACACCTTC. Translating it yields CASSPGTLGPFGYGYTF.

This chain links TRBV5-6 with TRBJ1-2; D not certain. The CDR3 covers 12 residues. The V and J ends lost 4 bases and 12 bases respectively, with 16 bases between them. Germline CDR1 and CDR2: SGHDT and YYEEEE. The CDR3 region is CASSPGGGSHTF. CDR3 DNA sequence: TGTGCCAGCAGCCCCGGCGGAGGGTCACACACCTTC.

The V and J genes are TRBV5-5 and TRBJ1-2, with D perhaps matching TRBD1 (6 bases). The CDR3 length is 17 residues. V lost 0 bases to trimming and J lost 0 bases, with 15 bases between them. Germline CDR1 is SGHKS and CDR2 is YYEKEE (reference sequence). The CDR3 DNA is TGTGCCAGCAGCTTGGCCAGGGGCCTGGGGACTAACTATGGCTACACCTTC. It codes for CASSLARGLGTNYGYTF.

This rearrangement joins TRBV19 to TRBJ2-7; D might be TRBD1 (6 bases). Trimming left V 5 bases short and J 1 base short, with 9 bases between. CDR1 and CDR2 (germline): LNHDA, SQIVND (reference sequence). The CDR3 runs to 13 residues. CDR3 nucleotide sequence: TGTGCCAGTAGTCCCGACAGGTCCTACGAGCAGTACTTC. As protein: CASSPDRSYEQYF.

The chain is built from TRBV12-3 or TRBV12-4 and TRBJ2-7; D is undetermined. The CDR3 is 13 residues long. Trimming stripped 3 bases from V and 3 bases from J, with 9 bases between. The CDR3 is CASSFGQVYEQYF. CDR3 DNA sequence: TGTGCCAGCAGTTTTGGGCAGGTCTACGAGCAGTACTTC.

The chain couples TRBV7-2 to TRBJ1-1, with no clear D. The CDR3 extends over 13 amino acids. V was shortened by 2 bases and J by 1 base, with 5 bases between the two germline ends. CDR1 SGHTA and CDR2 FQGNSA come from the germline V gene. The CDR3 bases are TGTGCCAGCAGCTTAATACAGAACACTGAAGCTTTCTTT. Its protein product is CASSLIQNTEAFF.

The chain links TRBV29-1 to TRBJ2-2, with a possible D match to TRBD1 (5 bases). The V and J ends lost 3 bases and 4 bases respectively, with 9 bases between them. Germline V gene sequence: CDR1 SQVTM, CDR2 ANQGSEA. The CDR3 contains 13 residues. The CDR3 sequence is CSVDTGSTGELFF. Here the CDR3 DNA reads TGCAGCGTTGACACAGGTAGCACCGGGGAGCTGTTTTTT.

The chain links TRBV4-2 to TRBJ2-1; the match to TRBD2 covers 10 bases. This CDR3 region has 15 residues. Trimming cost V 5 bases and J 7 bases; bases outside gene matches: 8. Germline V CDR1 and CDR2: LGHNA, YNFKEQ. The CDR3 loop reads CASSYERGGFNEQFF. The CDR3 DNA follows: TGTGCCAGCAGCTATGAGCGGGGGGGCTTTAATGAGCAGTTCTTC.

V and J are TRBV1 and TRBJ1-5; the tabulated D call, TRBD1, remains unverified against the DNA. TRBV1 represents a pseudogene. The CDR3 contains 17 residues. CDR3 nucleotide sequence: TGCACCAGCGAAGCAGGGGCTAATAGGAATAGCAATCAGCCCCAGCATTTT. It encodes CTSEAGANRNSNQPQHF.

The rearrangement links TRBV2 to TRBJ1-6; D remains unclear. V was cut by 3 bases and J by 8 bases, with 20 bases left in between. CDR1 is SNHLY and CDR2 is FYNNEI in the germline V gene. The CDR3 totals 17 residues. CDR3 protein: CASSDTPAKAGDSPLHF. The CDR3 bases are TGTGCCAGCAGTGACACACCTGCCAAAGCCGGAGATTCACCCCTCCACTTT.

This clone was seen once. The rearrangement links TRBV7-9 to TRBJ1-5; no clear D gene. Trimming stripped 0 bases from V and 1 base from J, with 16 bases between. Germline-derived CDR1 and CDR2 are SEHNR and FQNEAQ (reference sequence). The CDR3 runs to 18 residues. As DNA, the CDR3 is TGTGCCAGCAGCTTAGCGGTATCACTGCCGGGGAGCAATCAGCCCCAGCATTTT. Its protein is CASSLAVSLPGSNQPQHF. The full variable domain, its missing parts supplied by reference TRBV7-9 and TRBJ1-5, is DTGVSQNPRHKITKRGQNVTFRCDPISEHNRLYWYRQTLGQGPEFLTYFQNEAQLEKSRLLSDRFSAERPKGSFSTLEIQRTEQGDSAMYLCASSLAVSLPGSNQPQHFGDGTRLSIL.

This chain uses TRBV9 with TRBJ1-2, with 9 bases aligning to TRBD1. The CDR3 extends over 16 amino acids. The J segment lost 1 base and the V segment lost 4 bases, leaving 8 bases of the junction unmatched. Germline values: CDR1 SGDLS, CDR2 YYNGEE. The CDR3 is CASSPTGQGNNYGYTF. The CDR3 DNA sequence: TGTGCCAGCAGCCCAACGGGACAGGGCAATAACTATGGCTACACCTTC.

The chain employs TRBV6-6 and TRBJ1-1; D is ambiguous. The V end was cut by 7 bases, the J end by 3 bases, with 15 bases between. The CDR3 is made up of 14 amino acids. Germline V gives CDR1 MNHNY, CDR2 SVGAGI (reference sequence). CDR3 region: CASKRVGVDTEAFF. The CDR3 DNA is TGTGCCAGCAAAAGGGTGGGAGTTGACACTGAAGCTTTCTTT.

The gene calls are TRBV4-3 and TRBJ2-7; tentative D call: TRBD1 (6 bases). Trimming shortened V by 1 base and J by 2 bases, and 9 bases separated the two germline ends. The length of the CDR3 is 14 residues. CDR1 is LGHNA, CDR2 YSLEER, per germline. CDR3 protein: CASSQVTGTYEQYF. The CDR3 DNA sequence: TGCGCCAGCAGCCAAGTAACAGGGACCTACGAGCAGTACTTC.

A single count supports this clone. The rearrangement uses TRBV5-1 and TRBJ2-3; D may be TRBD1 (5 bases). The CDR3 has 16 residues. Trimming cost V 4 bases and J 2 bases, with 17 bases left between them. Germline-derived CDR1 and CDR2 are SGHRS and YFSETQ. CDR3: CASSESPGSDTDTQYF. The DNA of the CDR3 is TGCGCCAGCAGCGAAAGCCCAGGGTCAGACACAGATACGCAGTATTTT.

V and J are TRBV30 and TRBJ1-4, with D unresolved. Trimming stripped 0 bases from V and 7 bases from J, with 6 bases between. CDR3 size: 12 residues. Germline V gives CDR1 GTSNPN, CDR2 SVGIG (reference sequence). The CDR3 DNA reads TGTGCCTGGAGTGTTAGCGTTGAAAAACTGTTTTTT. Encoded protein: CAWSVSVEKLFF.

CDR3 DNA: TGTGCCAGCAGTCCAGGGGGGAACAGGGGAAGGTATGGCTACACCTTC. The encoded protein is CASSPGGNRGRYGYTF. The chain links TRBV28 to TRBJ1-2; 7 bases are a match to TRBD1. The germline V gene encodes CDR1 MDHEN and CDR2 SYDVKM. The length of the CDR3 is 16 residues. V lost 5 bases, J lost 5 bases, and 14 bases stayed unmatched.

The chain carries TRBV28 and TRBJ1-1; D might be TRBD1 (6 bases). Deletions cut 8 bases from V and 4 bases from J, with 11 bases between. The CDR3 has 12 amino acids. The germline gives CDR1 MDHEN, CDR2 SYDVKM. CDR3 in DNA: TGTGCCAGCTCCACAGGGAGCACTGAAGCTTTCTTT. Its translation: CASSTGSTEAFF.

The chain combines TRBV6-2 or TRBV6-3 with TRBJ1-2; TRBD1 might be the D (5 bases). CDR1 is MNHEY, CDR2 SVGEGT, per germline. V lost 5 bases to trimming and J lost 4 bases, with 20 bases between them. The CDR3 sequence is 16 residues long. The CDR3 DNA reads as TGTGCCAGCAGTCGAGGGGCGTCAGAGCGGGTCTATGGCTACACCTTC. The encoded protein is CASSRGASERVYGYTF.